The clone carrying this T cell receptor (beta chain) has ten or more counts. TCRdb used MiXCR to reprocess the RT-PCR reads, holding one entry per CDR3 protein. Here the sample spans 150,000 or so distinct CDR3 sequences, roughly 11% being singletons. Germline assignment: CDR1 DFQATT and CDR2 SNEGSKA (reference sequence). V lost 3 bases to trimming and J lost 1 base; unmatched junction nucleotides: 2. This CDR3 region has 14 residues. This specimen comes from a study of response to subunit inactivated influenza vaccine. The source of this sequence is a man between 50 and 59 years old who received an inactivated influenza vaccine. The sequenced sample was non-naive T cells sorted from PBMCs, obtained roughly 48 days after vaccination. The J gene is TRBJ2-7, the V gene TRBV20-1; 11 nucleotides agree with TRBD2. This chain's CDR3 is CSARGTSGSYEQYF. The CDR3 DNA follows: TGCAGTGCTAGGGGGACTAGCGGATCCTACGAGCAGTACTTC.